Each of the 15 T cell receptor beta chains below was sequenced from the same sample in a study of spatial heterogeneity in lung cancer (dated by TCRdb to the late 2010s). Receptors were amplified or captured by 5' RACE. The instrument given in TCRdb is NextSeq 500. TCRdb ran its own pipeline on the public reads, namely fastp trimming at Q25 and MiXCR clone calling, and kept in-frame beta chains. Rows merge per CDR3 protein into single entries with the most common DNA and genes. This sample lists approximately 47,000 distinct CDR3 sequences; less than 9% were detected once. The top ten constitute 10% to 15% of the sample. The sample's time point, from its label and the paper: sample taken at primary tumor resection. Whole RNA extracted from tumor and nontumor lung tissue, or from cryopreserved PBMC samples, was used for TCR sequencing without cell sorting. Material: PBMCs, obtained at surgery. The receptors here all came from a female donor with early-stage non-small cell lung cancer.

This clonotype was seen repeatedly, ten times or more. The rearrangement uses TRBV12-3 or TRBV12-4 and TRBJ1-4; a possible D gene is TRBD1 (5 bases). V lost 5 bases and J lost 3, with 13 bases in between. CDR3 length: 15 residues. CDR3 loop: CASSGRGAANEKLFF. DNA of the CDR3: TGTGCCAGCAGTGGACGGGGCGCAGCTAATGAAAAACTGTTTTTT.

This clonotype has a handful of counts. V usage is TRBV7-9 and J usage is TRBJ1-1; unclear D gene. V lost 5 bases and J 1 base, leaving 8 bases between the germline ends. Germline V gene lookup returns CDR1 SEHNR and CDR2 FQNEAQ (reference sequence). CDR3 length: 13 residues. The CDR3 region is CASSPTENTEAFF. For the CDR3, the DNA is TGTGCCAGCAGCCCTACAGAGAACACTGAAGCTTTCTTT. The variable domain in full, with the rest retrieved from reference TRBV7-9 and TRBJ1-1, is DTGVSQNPRHKITKRGQNVTFRCDPISEHNRLYWYRQTLGQGPEFLTYFQNEAQLEKSRLLSDRFSAERPKGSFSTLEIQRTEQGDSAMYLCASSPTENTEAFFGQGTRLTVV.

The rearrangement uses TRBV6-6 and TRBJ2-2; D is perhaps TRBD1 or TRBD2 (5 bases each). Germline-derived CDR1 and CDR2 are MNHNY and SVGAGI (reference sequence). With 2 bases removed from V and 0 bases from J, the gap between germline ends came to 10 bases. The CDR3 is made up of 16 amino acids. The CDR3 region has the DNA TGTGCCAGCAGTTACCCACCGGGACCGAACACCGGGGAGCTGTTTTTT. Amino acids: CASSYPPGPNTGELFF.

This clonotype has ten or more counts. V and J are TRBV12-3 or TRBV12-4 and TRBJ2-7, with 10 positions matching TRBD2. The CDR3 runs 13 residues. Trimming cost V 6 bases and J 4 bases; bases outside gene matches: 3. The CDR3 coding sequence is TGTGCCAGCAGAGCGGGGGGGCGGTACGAGCAGTACTTC. Translation: CASRAGGRYEQYF.

This clonotype was recorded at least ten times. The genes are TRBV4-3 and TRBJ2-1, with 7 positions matching TRBD1. The CDR3 has 14 amino acids. Looked up from germline, CDR1 is LGHNA and CDR2 is YSLEER. Trimming took 4 bases from V and 7 from J; bases not matched to a gene: 7. CDR3 sequence: CASSRDSSRNEQFF. The CDR3 DNA reads as TGCGCCAGCAGCCGGGACAGCTCAAGGAATGAGCAGTTCTTC.

This clonotype was seen a handful of times. The rearrangement joins TRBV7-2 to TRBJ1-5, with no clear D. The V end lost 1 base, the J end lost 3 bases, and 10 bases lay between the germline ends. CDR3 length: 15 residues. The V gene's germline CDR1 is SGHTA and CDR2 FQGNSA. The chain's CDR3 is CASSLGGGYNQPQHF. In nucleotides, the CDR3 is TGTGCCAGCAGCTTAGGAGGAGGGTACAATCAGCCCCAGCATTTT.

This clonotype has only a few counts. The chain recombines TRBV19 with TRBJ2-3; the D gene is possibly TRBD1 (6 bases). Between the trimmed V and J ends, which lost 5 bases and 5 bases, there was a span of 20 bases. The CDR3 is 16 residues long. Per the germline V gene, CDR1 is LNHDA and CDR2 is SQIVND (reference sequence). CDR3 sequence reads: CASSGDRDNKRDTQYF. CDR3 nucleotides: TGTGCCAGTAGTGGGGACCGGGACAACAAAAGAGATACGCAGTATTTT.

This chain links TRBV9 with TRBJ2-1; 12 nucleotides match TRBD1. CDR1 and CDR2 (germline): SGDLS, YYNGEE. The CDR3 has 15 residues. The V and J ends lost 3 bases and 6 bases, in that order; junction bases with no gene match: 4. The chain's CDR3 is CASSGRDRGRNEQFF. CDR3 DNA sequence: TGTGCCAGCAGCGGCCGGGACAGGGGGCGCAATGAGCAGTTCTTC.

The chain is built from TRBV5-4 and TRBJ2-7; D gene unclear. CDR1 and CDR2 from the germline V gene are SGHNT and YYREEE (reference sequence). The V gene lost 1 base and the J gene lost 5 bases, with 7 bases spanning the gap. There are 12 residues in the CDR3. This CDR3 reads CASSLMSDEQYF. The CDR3 DNA is TGTGCCAGCAGCTTGATGTCCGACGAGCAGTACTTC. The variable domain in full, with the rest retrieved from reference TRBV5-4 and TRBJ2-7, is ETGVTQSPTHLIKTRGQQVTLRCSSQSGHNTVSWYQQALGQGPQFIFQYYREEENGRGNFPPRFSGLQFPNYSSELNVNALELDDSALYLCASSLMSDEQYFGPGTRLTVT.

Only a few counts were recorded for this clonotype. The chain joins TRBV6-2 or TRBV6-3 to TRBJ2-3, with a weak D call TRBD2 (6 bases). The CDR3 is 15 residues long. Germline V CDR1 and CDR2: MNHEY, SVGEGT. Trimming took off 6 bases at V and 5 bases at J, with 18 bases between the two ends. The CDR3 loop is CASSRGTLKLDTQYF. The CDR3 region has the DNA TGTGCCAGCAGCCGCGGGACTCTAAAATTAGATACGCAGTATTTT.

The chain links TRBV27 to TRBJ2-2, with no clear D. CDR3 length equals 13 residues. V was shortened by 7 bases and J by 5 bases, with 11 bases between the two germline ends. CDR1 is MNHEY and CDR2 is SMNVEV in the germline V gene (reference sequence). The CDR3 DNA reads as TGTGCCAGCAAAGGAGTGGGGACCGGGGAGCTGTTTTTT. Translated: CASKGVGTGELFF.

Note on this clonotype: A junction boundary mismatches the germline segment, possibly from a read error. V gene TRBV2 combines with J gene TRBJ2-1; TRBD2 might be the D (5 bases). Looked up from germline, CDR1 is SNHLY and CDR2 is FYNNEI. CDR3 length: 13 residues. CDR3 DNA sequence: TGTGCCAGCACCGGGAACCGTTACAATGAGCAGATCTTC. Translating it yields CASTGNRYNEQIF.

This clonotype was seen more than once but under ten times. The J gene is TRBJ1-1, the V gene TRBV29-1; D might be TRBD1 (6 bases). Germline assignment: CDR1 SQVTM and CDR2 ANQGSEA. The CDR3 is made up of 11 amino acids. Trimming cost V 8 bases and J 6 bases, with 13 bases left between them. The CDR3 region has the DNA TGCAGCTCTGGGGCAGGGGCTGAAGCTTTCTTT. It is translated as CSSGAGAEAFF.

This clonotype was seen a handful of times. Written as DNA, the CDR3 is TGCAGTGCTAGGGGACTAGCGGCAAACACAGATACGCAGTATTTT. Its translation is CSARGLAANTDTQYF. V usage is TRBV20-1 and J usage is TRBJ2-3, with TRBD2 identical over 11 bases. In germline, CDR1 is DFQATT, CDR2 SNEGSKA (reference sequence). This CDR3 has 15 residues. Germline trimming cut 3 bases from V and 2 bases from J; bases unmatched to any gene: 4.

The chain links TRBV14 to TRBJ2-3; D not certain. Trimming shortened V by 1 base and J by 4 bases, and 6 bases separated the two germline ends. The CDR3 spans 13 residues. The germline CDR1 and CDR2 sequences are SGHDN and FVKESK. The CDR3 loop is CASSQVPADTQYF. The CDR3 nucleotides read TGTGCCAGCAGCCAAGTGCCTGCAGATACGCAGTATTTT.